The 20 T cell receptor beta chains given below trace back to one sample, sequenced in a study of cytomegalovirus exposure and HLA in healthy donors (dated by TCRdb to about 2017). Library creation used the immunoSEQ multiplex PCR assay. For the multiplex PCR, a mixture combining 60 forward primers for TCR Vbeta segments and 13 reverse primers for TCR Jbeta segments was used. The source is immuneACCESS, and TCRdb retained only in-frame sequences with V and J called. Part of the clones is not carried over; for the studies checked, unresolved V genes explain less than half of this, and the remainder is unexplained. A total of 200,000 to 250,000 clones appear in this sample, more than 75% of them only once. The top ten hold 1% to 1.5% of the sample. Sequences were obtained from PBMCs. Receptor source: a human donor in good health.

This clone was seen once. The chain recombines TRBV6-5 with TRBJ1-1; TRBD1 might be the D (5 bases). V was trimmed by 0 bases and J by 4 bases, leaving 12 bases between them. The length of the CDR3 is 15 residues. Germline lookup yields CDR1 MNHEY and CDR2 SVGAGI. CDR3 nucleotide sequence: TGTGCCAGCAGTTACTCGATTACAGGAGTCACTGAAGCTTTCTTT. Translating it yields CASSYSITGVTEAFF.

As DNA, the CDR3 is TGTGCCAGCAGTCCCACTAGCGTTAGGTCCCAGTACTTC. This sequence encodes CASSPTSVRSQYF. The chain has TRBV7-8 and TRBJ2-5; 7 bases map to TRBD2. Looked up from germline, CDR1 is SGHVS and CDR2 is FQNEAQ. The CDR3 runs 13 residues. V gave up 6 bases and J gave up 9 bases; unmatched junction bases: 10.

V and J are TRBV30 and TRBJ2-7; 7 positions agree with TRBD1. This CDR3 has 14 amino acids. V shed 5 bases and J 5 bases; nucleotides not matched to a gene: 12. Looked up from germline, CDR1 is GTSNPN and CDR2 is SVGIG (reference sequence). CDR3: CAWAGTVYPHEQYF. CDR3 DNA: TGTGCCTGGGCTGGGACAGTCTACCCACACGAGCAGTACTTC.

The gene calls are TRBV5-1 and TRBJ2-2, with D possibly being TRBD1 (6 bases). The CDR3 runs 14 residues. V lost 4 bases and J 5 bases, leaving 12 bases between the germline ends. Germline V gene lookup returns CDR1 SGHRS and CDR2 YFSETQ. The CDR3 loop reads CASSLLQGTGELFF. The CDR3 nucleotides read TGCGCCAGCAGCCTCCTACAGGGAACCGGGGAGCTGTTTTTT.

The genes are TRBV2 and TRBJ1-1; 7 bases are shared with TRBD1. Germline lookup yields CDR1 SNHLY and CDR2 FYNNEI. The V and J ends lost 9 bases and 1 base, in that order; junction bases with no gene match: 8. The CDR3 covers 14 residues. CDR3 residues: CARVLQGRNTEAFF. The CDR3 DNA follows: TGTGCCAGGGTTTTACAGGGGAGGAACACTGAAGCTTTCTTT.

The V and J genes are TRBV27 and TRBJ2-7, with a weak D call TRBD2 (5 bases). Trimming cost V 2 bases and J 6 bases, with 11 bases left between them. CDR1 and CDR2 (germline): MNHEY, SMNVEV (reference sequence). The CDR3 sequence is 13 residues long. Written as DNA, the CDR3 is TGTGCCAGCAGTTTAACTCGAGGGTCCGAGCAGTACTTC. Its translation is CASSLTRGSEQYF.

This clone was recorded once. This rearrangement joins TRBV6-1 to TRBJ2-1; maybe TRBD2 (5 bases). V lost 1 base to trimming and J lost 4 bases, with 11 bases between them. Germline V CDR1 and CDR2: MNHNS, SASEGT. The CDR3 extends over 15 amino acids. CDR3 DNA: TGTGCCAGCAGTGAAGATCCGGGGATTTACAATGAGCAGTTCTTC. This gives the protein CASSEDPGIYNEQFF.

V usage is TRBV29-1 and J usage is TRBJ2-5; 7 bases fit TRBD2. The CDR3 loop spans 16 amino acids. The V gene end was trimmed by 4 bases and the J gene end by 3 bases; junction bases not matched to a gene: 14. Germline CDR1 SQVTM, CDR2 ANQGSEA. CDR3 nucleotides: TGCAGCGTTGTTGTTTTCGGGGGGAGAAGAGAAGAGACCCAGTACTTC. Its translation is CSVVVFGGRREETQYF.

V gene TRBV5-4 combines with J gene TRBJ1-2; 7 positions match TRBD1. V shed 3 bases and J 8 bases; nucleotides not matched to a gene: 7. CDR1 and CDR2 (germline): SGHNT, YYREEE (reference sequence). CDR3 length: 13 amino acids. DNA of the CDR3: TGTGCCAGCAGCTCTTGGACAGGAGAGGGCTACACCTTC. Its translation: CASSSWTGEGYTF.

The V and J genes are TRBV19 and TRBJ2-7, with 14 positions matching TRBD2. The trim removed 6 bases at V and 1 base at J, leaving 8 bases unmatched. The CDR3 is made up of 17 amino acids. From germline, CDR1 is LNHDA and CDR2 SQIVND (reference sequence). DNA for the CDR3: TGTGCCAGTAGGTCCGGGACTAGCGGGAGACCATCCTACGAGCAGTACTTC. Amino acid sequence: CASRSGTSGRPSYEQYF.

The chain carries TRBV27 and TRBJ2-1; 11 bases match TRBD2. V trimming: 5 bases; J trimming: 2 bases; junction bases outside the gene matches: 5. Germline V gives CDR1 MNHEY, CDR2 SMNVEV (reference sequence). The CDR3 length is 16 residues. CDR3 sequence reads: CASSRSTSGTYNEQFF. DNA of the CDR3: TGTGCCAGCAGTCGATCGACTAGCGGGACCTACAATGAGCAGTTCTTC.

The rearrangement links TRBV5-6 to TRBJ2-1; TRBD2 might be the D (6 bases). Germline V gives CDR1 SGHDT, CDR2 YYEEEE. CDR3 size: 15 residues. V dropped 6 bases and J dropped 0 bases, with 13 bases sitting between them. The CDR3 bases are TGTGCCAGCACCCGGGCGGGGAGCTCCTACAATGAGCAGTTCTTC. This translates into CASTRAGSSYNEQFF.

This clone occurred a few times. The V gene is TRBV2, the J gene TRBJ1-1; possible D gene TRBD1, 5 bases. The V and J ends lost 6 bases and 3 bases respectively, with 5 bases between them. CDR1 and CDR2 from the germline V gene are SNHLY and FYNNEI. The CDR3 runs 11 residues. This chain's CDR3 is CASRGHTEAFF. The DNA for the CDR3 is TGTGCCAGCAGGGGGCACACTGAAGCTTTCTTT.

This sequence joins TRBV19 and TRBJ1-2; TRBD1 might be the D (5 bases). Germline V gives CDR1 LNHDA, CDR2 SQIVND (reference sequence). The V end was cut by 1 base, the J end by 5 bases, with 11 bases between. The CDR3 has 14 residues. Written as DNA, the CDR3 is TGTGCCAGTAGTATAGCGACAGCCGCGTATGGCTACACCTTC. Encoded protein: CASSIATAAYGYTF.

The chain has TRBV5-1 and TRBJ2-2, with 7 bases lining up with TRBD1. Germline CDR1 SGHRS, CDR2 YFSETQ. J was trimmed by 13 bases and V by 2 bases; bases with no gene match: 11. This CDR3 is 14 amino acids long. In DNA form, the CDR3 reads TGCGCCAGCAGCTTATCGGTTACAGGGGAAATGCTGTTTTTT. Amino acid sequence: CASSLSVTGEMLFF. The complete variable domain, with remaining parts taken from reference TRBV5-1 and TRBJ2-2, reads KAGVTQTPRYLIKTRGQQVTLSCSPISGHRSVSWYQQTPGQGLQFLFEYFSETQRNKGNFPGRFSGRQFSNSRSEMNVSTLELGDSALYLCASSLSVTGEMLFFGEGSRLTVL.

V and J are TRBV7-5 and TRBJ2-7; the table's TRBD2 call for D was not verified on the DNA. TRBV7-5 is classified as a pseudogene. The CDR3 is made up of 16 amino acids. The CDR3 is CARSYLWTSGNYEQYF. CDR3 nucleotide sequence: TGTGCCAGAAGCTACCTCTGGACTAGCGGAAACTACGAGCAGTACTTC.

The chain is built from TRBV7-9 and TRBJ2-7, with 10 bases aligning to TRBD1. V shed 1 base, J shed 0 bases, and the junction held 0 bases outside the gene matches. Germline V gives CDR1 SEHNR, CDR2 FQNEAQ (reference sequence). The CDR3 extends over 15 amino acids. The CDR3 sequence: CASSLGTGGSYEQYF. Written as DNA, the CDR3 is TGTGCCAGCAGCTTAGGGACAGGGGGCTCCTACGAGCAGTACTTC. The variable domain in full, completed from reference TRBV7-9 and TRBJ2-7, reads DTGVSQNPRHKITKRGQNVTFRCDPISEHNRLYWYRQTLGQGPEFLTYFQNEAQLEKSRLLSDRFSAERPKGSFSTLEIQRTEQGDSAMYLCASSLGTGGSYEQYFGPGTRLTVT.

The chain is built from TRBV6-4 and TRBJ2-7; 9 nucleotides line up with TRBD1. J lost 7 bases, V lost 5 bases, and 6 bases had no gene match. Germline assignment: CDR1 MRHNA and CDR2 SNTAGT. The CDR3 has 13 amino acids. DNA of the CDR3: TGTGCCAGCAGTAGGGACAGGGTGCGAGAGCAGTACTTC. It translates to CASSRDRVREQYF.

The chain joins TRBV4-3 to TRBJ1-3, with D uncertain. The CDR3 covers 16 residues. Between the trimmed V and J ends, which lost 0 bases and 0 bases, there was a span of 9 bases. Germline-derived CDR1 and CDR2 are LGHNA and YSLEER. The CDR3 sequence: CASSQDLVISGNTIYF. The CDR3 DNA sequence: TGCGCCAGCAGCCAAGATCTCGTAATCTCTGGAAACACCATATATTTT.

J is TRBJ2-3 and V is TRBV27; tentatively, D is TRBD1 (6 bases). The V and J ends lost 7 bases and 1 base respectively, with 18 bases between them. The CDR3 has 16 amino acids. Germline values: CDR1 MNHEY, CDR2 SMNVEV (reference sequence). The CDR3 nucleotides are TGTGCCAGCATTGGGATGGGGGCGAGTGGCACAGATACGCAGTATTTT. It is translated as CASIGMGASGTDTQYF.